This entry lists 22 T cell receptor beta chains sequenced from one sample in a study of control samples from healthy donors and cancer patients (dated by TCRdb to about 2020). Library prep was done by the immunoSEQ multiplex PCR assay. TCRdb took over this immuneACCESS table, retaining in-frame rearrangements with V and J assigned. Such tables are incomplete; in checked studies, under half of the missing clones stem from an unresolved V gene, and the remainder is unexplained. Within this sample are approximately 190,000 clones, with approximately 90% of them counted one time only. The ten largest make up less than 2% of the sample. Source material: blood. Receptors were obtained from a man in his thirties or forties in good health.

J is TRBJ1-2 and V is TRBV2, with D possibly matching TRBD1 (5 bases). In germline, CDR1 is SNHLY, CDR2 FYNNEI. V was cut by 6 bases and J by 8 bases, with 16 bases left in between. The CDR3 is made up of 13 amino acids. The CDR3 loop reads CASSPILDSGYTF. CDR3 bases: TGTGCCAGCAGCCCCATTTTAGACAGCGGCTACACCTTC.

The chain carries TRBV7-9 and TRBJ2-6; no clear D gene. CDR1 and CDR2 from the germline V gene are SEHNR and FQNEAQ (reference sequence). The CDR3 has 18 residues. The V gene lost 1 base and the J gene lost 2 bases, with 15 bases spanning the gap. The CDR3 coding sequence is TGTGCCAGCAGCTTAGGGCCCCTCAAAAGGGCTGGGGCCAACGTCCTGACTTTC. It yields the protein CASSLGPLKRAGANVLTF. The variable domain in full, with the rest retrieved from reference TRBV7-9 and TRBJ2-6, is DTGVSQNPRHKITKRGQNVTFRCDPISEHNRLYWYRQTLGQGPEFLTYFQNEAQLEKSRLLSDRFSAERPKGSFSTLEIQRTEQGDSAMYLCASSLGPLKRAGANVLTFGAGSRLTVL.

CDR3 sequence reads: CASSQADRGTEAFF. The CDR3 nucleotides read TGTGCCAGCAGCCAAGCCGACAGGGGCACTGAAGCTTTCTTT. This rearrangement joins TRBV3-1 (or the pseudogene TRBV3-2) to TRBJ1-1, with TRBD1 matching over 8 bases. In germline, CDR1 is LGHDT, CDR2 YNNKEL (reference sequence). This CDR3 contains 14 residues. J gave up 4 bases and V 1 base, and 2 bases lay outside the gene matches.

V and J are TRBV7-2 and TRBJ2-7, with 9 bases matching TRBD1. V was pared by 3 bases and J by 1 base, with 7 bases of the junction left unmatched. Germline assignment: CDR1 SGHTA and CDR2 FQGNSA. This CDR3 has 16 residues. The CDR3: CASSFSGTGQSYEQYF. CDR3 DNA: TGTGCCAGCAGCTTTTCGGGGACAGGGCAATCCTACGAGCAGTACTTC.

This chain joins TRBV28 and TRBJ2-5; perhaps TRBD1 as D (5 bases). The CDR3 is made up of 15 amino acids. V was clipped by 3 bases and J by 2 bases, with 13 bases between them. Germline CDR1 and CDR2: MDHEN and SYDVKM. The CDR3 region has the DNA TGTGCCAGCAGTTTGCCGACGACAGCACAAGAGACCCAGTACTTC. This sequence encodes CASSLPTTAQETQYF. Filled out from reference TRBV28 and TRBJ2-5, the complete variable domain reads DVKVTQSSRYLVKRTGEKVFLECVQDMDHENMFWYRQDPGLGLRLIYFSYDVKMKEKGDIPEGYSVSREKKERFSLILESASTNQTSMYLCASSLPTTAQETQYFGPGTRLLVL.

The chain has TRBV7-2 and TRBJ2-1, with D hard to call. The germline V gene has CDR1 SGHTA and CDR2 FQGNSA. CDR3 length: 17 amino acids. Trimming removed 0 bases from V and 0 bases from J, with 12 bases in between. The CDR3 spells CASSLAGRISSYNEQFF. The CDR3 DNA sequence: TGTGCCAGCAGCTTAGCTGGGCGGATAAGCTCCTACAATGAGCAGTTCTTC.

The V and J genes are TRBV6-1 and TRBJ1-6, with a tentative D call TRBD1 (6 bases). The V gene's germline CDR1 is MNHNS and CDR2 SASEGT. This CDR3 has 16 residues. V was trimmed by 0 bases and J by 9 bases, leaving 15 bases between them. This CDR3 is CASSEARGRGSSPLHF. The CDR3 bases are TGTGCCAGCAGTGAAGCCCGGGGCAGGGGAAGTTCACCCCTCCACTTT.

The rearrangement links TRBV4-1 to TRBJ2-1; 11 bases are a match to TRBD2. Germline V gives CDR1 MGHRA, CDR2 YSYEKL. This CDR3 has 16 residues. V lost 5 bases, J lost 9 bases, and 12 bases stayed unmatched. CDR3 sequence reads: CASSKLAGALSGEQFF. CDR3 bases: TGCGCCAGCAGCAAACTAGCGGGGGCCCTAAGCGGTGAGCAGTTCTTC.

CDR3 amino acids: CASSPRSAGAWHEQYF. CDR3 nucleotide sequence: TGTGCCAGCAGCCCCAGGTCGGCAGGTGCGTGGCACGAGCAGTACTTC. This chain joins TRBV7-9 and TRBJ2-7; no definite D call. The length of the CDR3 is 16 residues. V dropped 5 bases and J dropped 5 bases, with 22 bases sitting between them. The germline V gene has CDR1 SEHNR and CDR2 FQNEAQ (reference sequence).

This chain links TRBV7-9 with TRBJ1-2; D remains ambiguous. Germline V gene lookup returns CDR1 SEHNR and CDR2 FQNEAQ (reference sequence). This CDR3 contains 16 residues. Deletions cut 1 base from V and 3 bases from J, with 15 bases between. In nucleotides, the CDR3 is TGTGCCAGCAGCTTAGAACATGAGGTTCCGGACTATGGCTACACCTTC. Translation gives CASSLEHEVPDYGYTF.

The chain joins TRBV3-1 (or the pseudogene TRBV3-2) to TRBJ1-1; 8 bases align to TRBD1. The CDR3 is 16 amino acids. The V gene's germline CDR1 is LGHDT and CDR2 YNNKEL (reference sequence). Trimming removed 2 bases from V and 11 bases from J; junction bases left unmatched: 16. The CDR3 spells CASSQPNSGQGRPAFF. DNA of the CDR3: TGTGCCAGCAGCCAACCTAATTCAGGACAGGGTCGTCCGGCTTTCTTT.

A single count supports this clone. The genes are TRBV9 and TRBJ2-7; D is ambiguous. Trimming removed 0 bases from V and 0 bases from J, with 7 bases in between. The V gene's germline CDR1 is SGDLS and CDR2 YYNGEE. This CDR3 contains 14 residues. The CDR3 is CASSVGQASYEQYF. CDR3 nucleotides: TGTGCCAGCAGCGTAGGCCAGGCCTCCTACGAGCAGTACTTC.

The chain couples TRBV19 to TRBJ1-2, with 8 nucleotides matching TRBD1. The V gene end was trimmed by 4 bases and the J gene end by 4 bases; junction bases not matched to a gene: 8. The CDR3 contains 15 residues. Germline CDR1 and CDR2: LNHDA and SQIVND (reference sequence). CDR3 nucleotides: TGTGCCAGTAGTACGGGGACAGGAAATATCTATGGCTACACCTTC. Amino acid sequence: CASSTGTGNIYGYTF.

This chain links TRBV5-8 with TRBJ2-1; 8 bases map to TRBD2. CDR3 length equals 14 residues. Germline V gene sequence: CDR1 SGHTS, CDR2 YDEGEE. The J segment lost 3 bases and the V segment lost 7 bases, leaving 6 bases of the junction unmatched. In DNA, the CDR3 is TGTGCCAGCCCGGGGGGGCCAATCTACAATGAGCAGTTCTTC. This translates into CASPGGPIYNEQFF. Full variable domain (remainder filled in from reference TRBV5-8 and TRBJ2-1): EAGVTQSPTHLIKTRGQQATLRCSPISGHTSVYWYQQALGLGLQFLLWYDEGEERNRGNFPPRFSGRQFPNYSSELNVNALELEDSALYLCASPGGPIYNEQFFGPGTRLTVL.

The chain combines TRBV28 with TRBJ1-2; 8 nucleotides agree with TRBD1. V was pared by 5 bases and J by 1 base, with 3 bases of the junction left unmatched. The CDR3 runs 14 residues. The V gene's germline CDR1 is MDHEN and CDR2 SYDVKM. CDR3 residues: CASSADRGNYGYTF. The DNA for the CDR3 is TGTGCCAGCAGTGCCGACAGGGGTAACTATGGCTACACCTTC.

The V gene is TRBV5-4, the J gene TRBJ2-5; possibly TRBD1 for D (7 bases). V dropped 8 bases and J dropped 4 bases, with 15 bases sitting between them. This CDR3 spans 13 amino acids. CDR1 is SGHNT, CDR2 YYREEE, per germline (reference sequence). CDR3 sequence reads: CASWRDSPETQYF. The CDR3 nucleotides are TGTGCCAGTTGGAGGGACAGCCCAGAGACCCAGTACTTC.

The chain carries TRBV5-4 and TRBJ1-1; D perhaps matches TRBD1 (5 bases). Trimming left V 0 bases short and J 0 bases short, with 12 bases between. The CDR3 has 16 amino acids. Looked up from germline, CDR1 is SGHNT and CDR2 is YYREEE (reference sequence). This CDR3 is CASSLGAGTVNTEAFF. CDR3 DNA sequence: TGTGCCAGCAGCTTGGGGGCCGGGACGGTGAACACTGAAGCTTTCTTT.

The chain employs TRBV3-1 (or the pseudogene TRBV3-2) and TRBJ1-3; 7 nucleotides line up with TRBD1. This CDR3 spans 15 amino acids. From germline, CDR1 is LGHDT and CDR2 YNNKEL (reference sequence). Trimming took 2 bases from V and 2 from J; bases not matched to a gene: 3. The CDR3 sequence is CASSQRQGAGNTIYF. CDR3 DNA: TGTGCCAGCAGCCAACGACAGGGAGCTGGAAACACCATATATTTT.

This chain connects TRBV7-9 to TRBJ1-1; possible D gene TRBD1, 5 bases. This CDR3 region has 13 residues. The V and J ends lost 6 bases and 1 base respectively, with 9 bases between them. Germline V gene sequence: CDR1 SEHNR, CDR2 FQNEAQ (reference sequence). The CDR3 sequence: CASRGTGNTEAFF. CDR3 bases: TGTGCCAGCAGGGGGACGGGGAACACTGAAGCTTTCTTT.

This clone was found once. V is TRBV27 and J is TRBJ2-7; no clear D gene. V was cut by 2 bases and J by 6 bases, with 14 bases left in between. The CDR3 consists of 14 residues. In germline, CDR1 is MNHEY, CDR2 SMNVEV (reference sequence). The CDR3 protein is CASSLIFPATEQYF. In DNA, the CDR3 is TGTGCCAGCAGTTTAATCTTTCCCGCCACCGAGCAGTACTTC.

The chain couples TRBV2 to TRBJ2-5; no clear D. V shed 5 bases and J shed 5 bases, with 12 bases lying between them. Germline-derived CDR1 and CDR2 are SNHLY and FYNNEI. The CDR3 length is 13 residues. CDR3 sequence (DNA): TGTGCCAGCAGTCCACTTTTGGGGGAGACCCAGTACTTC. Translated, it gives CASSPLLGETQYF. Supplemented by reference TRBV2 and TRBJ2-5, the full variable domain reads EPEVTQTPSHQVTQMGQEVILRCVPISNHLYFYWYRQILGQKVEFLVSFYNNEISEKSEIFDDQFSVERPDGSNFTLKIRSTKLEDSAMYFCASSPLLGETQYFGPGTRLLVL.

The chain links TRBV6-5 to TRBJ1-3; D perhaps matches TRBD1 (5 bases). CDR3 size: 15 residues. Trimming shortened V by 5 bases and J by 3 bases, and 14 bases separated the two germline ends. Germline assignment: CDR1 MNHEY and CDR2 SVGAGI. The CDR3 sequence is CASSTAGTVGNTIYF. CDR3 DNA: TGTGCCAGCAGTACGGCCGGGACTGTTGGAAACACCATATATTTT.